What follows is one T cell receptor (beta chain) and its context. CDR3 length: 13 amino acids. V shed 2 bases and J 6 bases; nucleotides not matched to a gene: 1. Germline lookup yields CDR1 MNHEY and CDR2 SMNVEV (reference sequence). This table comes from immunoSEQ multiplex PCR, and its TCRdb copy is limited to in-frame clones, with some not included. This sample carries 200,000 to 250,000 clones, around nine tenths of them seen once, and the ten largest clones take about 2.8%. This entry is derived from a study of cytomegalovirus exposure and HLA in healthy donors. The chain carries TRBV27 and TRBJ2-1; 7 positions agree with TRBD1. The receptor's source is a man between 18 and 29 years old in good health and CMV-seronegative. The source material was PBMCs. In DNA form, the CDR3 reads TGTGCCAGCAGTTTAGACAGGGCCAATGAGCAGTTCTTC. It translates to CASSLDRANEQFF.